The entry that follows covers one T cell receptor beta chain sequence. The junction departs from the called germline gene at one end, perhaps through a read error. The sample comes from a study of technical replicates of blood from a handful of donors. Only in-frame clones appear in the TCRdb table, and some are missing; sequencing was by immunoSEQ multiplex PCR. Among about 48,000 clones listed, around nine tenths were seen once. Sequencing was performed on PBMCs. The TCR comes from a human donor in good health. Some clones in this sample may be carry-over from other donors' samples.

CDR3 sequence: CASSLDGVDRGVAF. The CDR3 DNA reads TGCGCCAGCAGCTTGGATGGGGTCGACAGGGGGGTCGCCTTC. The chain employs TRBV5-1 and TRBJ1-2; 9 bases match TRBD1. The CDR3 extends over 14 amino acids. The germline CDR1 and CDR2 sequences are SGHRS and YFSETQ.